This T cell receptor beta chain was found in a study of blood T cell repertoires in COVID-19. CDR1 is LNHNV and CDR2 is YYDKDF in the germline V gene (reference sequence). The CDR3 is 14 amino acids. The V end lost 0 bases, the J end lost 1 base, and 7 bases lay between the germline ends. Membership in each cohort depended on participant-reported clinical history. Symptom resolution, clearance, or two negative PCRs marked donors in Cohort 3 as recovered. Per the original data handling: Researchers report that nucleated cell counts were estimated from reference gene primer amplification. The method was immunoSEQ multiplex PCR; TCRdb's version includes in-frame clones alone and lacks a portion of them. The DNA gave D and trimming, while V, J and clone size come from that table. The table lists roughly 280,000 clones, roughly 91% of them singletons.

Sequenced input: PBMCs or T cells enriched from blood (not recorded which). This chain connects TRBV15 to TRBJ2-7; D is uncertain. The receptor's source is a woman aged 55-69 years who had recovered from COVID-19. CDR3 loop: CATSRDMSSYEQYF. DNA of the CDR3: TGTGCCACCAGCAGAGATATGTCGTCCTACGAGCAGTACTTC.